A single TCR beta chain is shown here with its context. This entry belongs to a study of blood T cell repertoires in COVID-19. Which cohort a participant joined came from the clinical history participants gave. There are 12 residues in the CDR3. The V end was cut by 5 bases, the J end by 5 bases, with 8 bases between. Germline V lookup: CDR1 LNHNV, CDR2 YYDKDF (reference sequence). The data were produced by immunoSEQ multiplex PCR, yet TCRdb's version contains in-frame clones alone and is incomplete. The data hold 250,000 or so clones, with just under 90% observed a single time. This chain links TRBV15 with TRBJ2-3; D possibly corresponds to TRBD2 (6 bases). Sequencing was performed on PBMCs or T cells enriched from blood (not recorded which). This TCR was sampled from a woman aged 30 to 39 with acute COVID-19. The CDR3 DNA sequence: TGTGCCACCAGCGGGGGGATAGATACGCAGTATTTT. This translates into CATSGGIDTQYF.